This T cell receptor (delta chain) was sequenced in a study of gamma-delta T cells after stem cell transplantation. TCRdb fed the RT-PCR reads into CATT to redo clone calling. The repertoire holds about 5,400 delta-chain clones, with around 8.9% as singletons. The sample taken for sequencing was gamma-delta T cells. This TCR came from a human donor. It is not recorded whose cells these are; they may come from a transplant donor.

CDR3 nucleotides: TGTGCCTGTGACACCGTGGGACTGGGGGATACGCACACCGATAAACTCATCTTT. It yields the protein CACDTVGLGDTHTDKLIF. The chain employs TRDV2 and TRDJ1; 13 bases are a match to TRDD3. CDR3 length: 18 residues. Losses at the gene ends were 0 bases for V and 0 bases for J; bases not matched to a gene: 6. Germline V gives CDR1 GEAIGNYY, CDR2 EKD.